These 5 T cell receptor beta chains came from one sample sequenced in a study of regulatory T cells in long-lasting Graves disease. Described time point: newly diagnosed GD, antithyroid drugs for less than 3 months. There was RNA extracted from PBMCs, and the TCR library was made from it. HTBI primers from iRepertoire and Arm-PCR of CDR3 regions yielded the TCR beta libraries. TCRdb reprocessed the multiplex PCR reads via MiXCR and lists one record per CDR3 protein. The repertoire holds approximately 230,000 distinct CDR3 sequences, with about 18% as singletons. Sample: peripheral blood mononuclear cells (PBMCs), taken at new diagnosis, from a patient treated with antithyroid drugs. The receptors were gathered from a female donor with Graves disease.

This clonotype has ten or more counts. The chain uses TRBV24-1 and TRBJ2-1; TRBD2 agrees at 15 bases. This CDR3 has 16 residues. From germline, CDR1 is KGHDR and CDR2 SFDVKD. The junction had 3 bases not matched to a gene; V was cut back by 3 bases and J by 7 bases. The CDR3: CATSDVGTSGRNEQFF. In DNA, the CDR3 is TGTGCCACCAGTGATGTCGGGACTAGCGGGAGGAATGAGCAGTTCTTC.

This clonotype was seen repeatedly, ten times or more. V usage is TRBV27 and J usage is TRBJ2-3; D is uncertain. V was cut by 7 bases and J by 2 bases, with 16 bases left in between. Germline V CDR1 and CDR2: MNHEY, SMNVEV (reference sequence). This CDR3 is built from 15 residues. CDR3 region: CASNESPASTDTQYF. The DNA for the CDR3 is TGTGCCAGCAACGAGTCCCCGGCCTCCACAGATACGCAGTATTTT.

This clonotype appeared a few times. Since a much larger clone is just one base distant, this may be a read error. This rearrangement joins TRBV6-1 to TRBJ2-3; D gene ambiguous. This CDR3 has 12 amino acids. V lost 7 bases and J lost 0, with 5 bases in between. Germline V gene sequence: CDR1 MNHNS, CDR2 SASEGT. This CDR3 is CASIGSTDTQYF. Here the CDR3 DNA reads TGTGCCAGCATCGGGAGCACAGATACGCAGTATTTT.

This clonotype was seen repeatedly, ten times or more. The genes are TRBV19 and TRBJ1-5, with D unclear. V gave up 3 bases and J gave up 7 bases, with 7 bases separating them. Germline-derived CDR1 and CDR2 are LNHDA and SQIVND (reference sequence). This CDR3 comprises 12 residues. CDR3 protein: CASSIWRQPQHF. CDR3 coding DNA: TGTGCCAGTAGTATTTGGCGACAGCCCCAGCATTTT.

This clonotype came up once. A far larger clone is just one base off, so this is likely a read error. V and J are TRBV2 and TRBJ1-3; D possibly corresponds to TRBD1 (5 bases). Germline V gene data show CDR1 as SNHLY and CDR2 as FYNNEI. This CDR3 comprises 14 residues. The CDR3 spells CASSEQGFGNTVYF. In DNA, the CDR3 is TGTGCCAGCAGTGAACAGGGATTCGGAAACACCGTATATTTT.